This T cell receptor beta chain comes out of a study of Ad26.COV2.S vaccination and SARS-CoV-2 variants. CDR1 is LNHDA, CDR2 SQIVND, per germline (reference sequence). Between the trimmed V and J ends, which lost 10 bases and 4 bases, there was a span of 19 bases. CDR3 size: 14 residues. Produced via immunoSEQ multiplex PCR; TCRdb's table is partial and in-frame only. The sample holds fewer than 500,000 clones, roughly 88% seen once. Sample treatment: some 19 received Ad26.COV2.S at low or high dose, single or two shots; roughly five received placebo; per-sample allocation not given. Specimens were obtained on day 63 following the first vaccine or placebo injection. This Boston cohort included adults aged 18-55 years.

This specimen was peripheral blood, taken in a trial of Ad26.COV2.S vaccine versus placebo. The sequence was obtained from a person between 18 and 65 years old who received the Ad26.COV2.S COVID-19 vaccine or a placebo. The J gene is TRBJ1-1, the V gene TRBV19; D ambiguous. The CDR3 here is CATTGRGGSTEAFF. The DNA for the CDR3 is TGTGCCACTACTGGCCGGGGAGGAAGCACTGAAGCTTTCTTT.